The 30 T cell receptor beta chains below come from one sample, sequenced in a study of shared clonotypes between healthy human individuals. As defined, naive CD8 cells were CD45RO-negative and positively selected for CCR7, with terminally differentiated effector memory CD45RA+ cells excluded. Assay: immunoSEQ multiplex PCR; the TCRdb copy retains only in-frame clones and omits some. Here the sample spans about 800,000 clones, roughly 96% being singletons. The sequenced material came from naive CD8+ T cells sorted from blood. All receptors derive from a man aged 25-45 years in good health.

This chain links TRBV6-1 with TRBJ2-1; 8 positions match TRBD2. CDR1 is MNHNS and CDR2 is SASEGT in the germline V gene. After removal of 6 bases from V and 7 bases from J, the junction contained 8 bases not matched to a gene. The CDR3 extends over 14 amino acids. Written as DNA, the CDR3 is TGTGCCAGCAGGGAGGCTAGCGGGTTTAATGAGCAGTTCTTC. As protein: CASREASGFNEQFF.

The chain couples TRBV5-4 to TRBJ1-4; D gene ambiguous. This CDR3 comprises 15 residues. Germline CDR1 reads SGHNT; CDR2 reads YYREEE (reference sequence). With 0 bases removed from V and 5 bases from J, the gap between germline ends came to 11 bases. DNA of the CDR3: TGTGCCAGCAGCTTGGCCATAGAGGGCAATGAAAAACTGTTTTTT. Encoded protein: CASSLAIEGNEKLFF. The variable domain in full, completed from reference TRBV5-4 and TRBJ1-4, reads ETGVTQSPTHLIKTRGQQVTLRCSSQSGHNTVSWYQQALGQGPQFIFQYYREEENGRGNFPPRFSGLQFPNYSSELNVNALELDDSALYLCASSLAIEGNEKLFFGSGTQLSVL.

The rearrangement joins TRBV7-9 to TRBJ2-7; tentative D call: TRBD2 (6 bases). From germline, CDR1 is SEHNR and CDR2 FQNEAQ (reference sequence). There are 16 residues in the CDR3. The ends were cut back, 4 bases at V and 0 bases at J, with 16 bases in the middle. The CDR3 loop reads CASSSVVAERSYEQYF. CDR3 DNA: TGTGCCAGCAGCTCCGTAGTAGCGGAGCGCTCCTACGAGCAGTACTTC.

This clone has just one count. The V gene is TRBV7-9, the J gene TRBJ1-2; D might be TRBD1 (5 bases). CDR3 size: 14 residues. V was shortened by 4 bases and J by 4 bases, with 13 bases between the two germline ends. Germline CDR1 is SEHNR and CDR2 is FQNEAQ (reference sequence). The CDR3 is CASSSWDRSYGYTF. CDR3 sequence (DNA): TGTGCCAGCAGCTCTTGGGACCGCTCCTATGGCTACACCTTC.

This chain links TRBV19 with TRBJ2-7; 9 bases map to TRBD1. The CDR3 contains 13 residues. After removal of 5 bases from V and 3 bases from J, the junction contained 2 bases not matched to a gene. The germline CDR1 and CDR2 sequences are LNHDA and SQIVND (reference sequence). In nucleotides, the CDR3 is TGTGCCAGTAGTGGGGGACAGGGCTACGAGCAGTACTTC. Translated, it gives CASSGGQGYEQYF.

V is TRBV14 and J is TRBJ2-2, with 12 positions matching TRBD2. Germline lookup yields CDR1 SGHDN and CDR2 FVKESK. The CDR3 sequence is 18 residues long. V shed 4 bases, J shed 0 bases, and the junction held 6 bases outside the gene matches. In nucleotides, the CDR3 is TGTGCCAGCAGCCTTCTGACTAGCGGGAGACCGAACACCGGGGAGCTGTTTTTT. The encoded protein is CASSLLTSGRPNTGELFF.

The V gene is TRBV6-6, the J gene TRBJ1-5, with D uncertain. Between the trimmed V and J ends, which lost 6 bases and 4 bases, there was a span of 10 bases. Germline V CDR1 and CDR2: MNHNY, SVGAGI (reference sequence). The CDR3 totals 13 residues. The CDR3 loop reads CASRNWGNQPQHF. CDR3 DNA sequence: TGTGCCAGCAGAAATTGGGGTAATCAGCCCCAGCATTTT.

This chain connects TRBV19 to TRBJ2-3, with D unclear. Trimming removed 1 base from V and 2 bases from J, with 10 bases in between. This CDR3 is 15 amino acids long. Germline values: CDR1 LNHDA, CDR2 SQIVND (reference sequence). Written as DNA, the CDR3 is TGTGCCAGTAGTATAGGCCAGTCTATCACAGATACGCAGTATTTT. This translates into CASSIGQSITDTQYF. The whole variable domain, remainder taken from reference TRBV19 and TRBJ2-3, is DGGITQSPKYLFRKEGQNVTLSCEQNLNHDAMYWYRQDPGQGLRLIYYSQIVNDFQKGDIAEGYSVSREKKESFPLTVTSAQKNPTAFYLCASSIGQSITDTQYFGPGTRLTVL.

V usage is TRBV7-8 and J usage is TRBJ1-1; no definite D call. Per the germline V gene, CDR1 is SGHVS and CDR2 is FQNEAQ. This CDR3 has 13 amino acids. Trimming shortened V by 3 bases and J by 8 bases, and 13 bases separated the two germline ends. CDR3 in DNA: TGTGCCAGCAGCTTTCCCCCGGGGTTAGAAGCTTTCTTT. Its translation: CASSFPPGLEAFF.

The chain is built from TRBV27 and TRBJ2-7, with 9 bases matching TRBD2. This CDR3 spans 15 amino acids. The germline V gene encodes CDR1 MNHEY and CDR2 SMNVEV (reference sequence). With 5 bases clipped from V and 2 bases from J, the junction kept 7 bases outside the gene matches. This CDR3 is CASSPIAGAPYEQYF. In DNA, the CDR3 is TGTGCCAGCAGTCCCATAGCGGGAGCGCCCTACGAGCAGTACTTC.

This chain links TRBV6-4 with TRBJ2-3; D gene uncertain. V lost 4 bases and J lost 1, with 6 bases in between. CDR1 is MRHNA and CDR2 is SNTAGT in the germline V gene. The CDR3 has 13 residues. CDR3 sequence: CASSVGGTDTQYF. Here the CDR3 DNA reads TGTGCCAGCAGTGTTGGGGGCACAGATACGCAGTATTTT.

V and J are TRBV7-9 and TRBJ2-1; TRBD2 matches at 9 bases. This CDR3 contains 16 residues. With V trimmed by 5 bases and J by 5 bases, 10 bases remained unmatched. Germline values: CDR1 SEHNR, CDR2 FQNEAQ (reference sequence). CDR3 nucleotides: TGTGCCAGCAGCCGTGTGTGGCGGGAGGGCAACAATGAGCAGTTCTTC. This codes for CASSRVWREGNNEQFF.

V gene TRBV5-6 combines with J gene TRBJ1-3, with D tentatively TRBD1 (5 bases). The V gene lost 2 bases and the J gene lost 2 bases, with 11 bases spanning the gap. The CDR3 runs to 15 residues. Germline CDR1 is SGHDT and CDR2 is YYEEEE. CDR3: CASSFQGATGNTIYF. The CDR3 nucleotides are TGTGCCAGCAGCTTTCAAGGGGCGACTGGAAACACCATATATTTT. Based on the CDR3 plus reference TRBV5-6 and TRBJ1-3, the full variable domain is DAGVTQSPTHLIKTRGQQVTLRCSPKSGHDTVSWYQQALGQGPQFIFQYYEEEERQRGNFPDRFSGHQFPNYSSELNVNALLLGDSALYLCASSFQGATGNTIYFGEGSWLTVV.

This chain connects TRBV5-4 to TRBJ2-7, with 8 bases lining up with TRBD1. The CDR3 has 14 residues. The germline V gene has CDR1 SGHNT and CDR2 YYREEE (reference sequence). V was pared by 4 bases and J by 3 bases, with 6 bases of the junction left unmatched. The CDR3 is CASSPDRVLYEQYF. The CDR3 region has the DNA TGTGCCAGCAGCCCGGACAGGGTCCTCTACGAGCAGTACTTC.

This clone appeared a single time. This chain connects TRBV4-1 to TRBJ2-2, with a weak D call TRBD1 (6 bases). The germline V gene encodes CDR1 MGHRA and CDR2 YSYEKL. V lost 3 bases, J lost 5 bases, and 10 bases lay in between. This CDR3 has 14 amino acids. The chain's CDR3 is CASSHPTGTGELFF. In DNA, the CDR3 is TGCGCCAGCAGCCATCCCACAGGGACCGGGGAGCTGTTTTTT.

This chain joins TRBV6-5 and TRBJ1-4; weak D call: TRBD1 (6 bases). V was clipped by 6 bases and J by 13 bases, with 24 bases between them. CDR1 and CDR2 (germline): MNHEY, SVGAGI. This CDR3 is 15 amino acids long. The CDR3 spells CASRGLGTQGNGLFF. The DNA of the CDR3 is TGTGCCAGCAGGGGGCTCGGGACTCAGGGGAATGGACTGTTTTTT.

The rearrangement links TRBV27 to TRBJ2-7, with 7 bases matching TRBD1. With 10 bases clipped from V and 4 bases from J, the junction kept 7 bases outside the gene matches. Per germline, CDR1 MNHEY and CDR2 SMNVEV (reference sequence). CDR3 size: 12 residues. CDR3 residues: CATPGTAYEQYF. As DNA, the CDR3 is TGTGCCACCCCCGGGACAGCTTACGAGCAGTACTTC.

The chain recombines TRBV27 with TRBJ2-1; TRBD1 aligns across 9 bases. In germline, CDR1 is MNHEY, CDR2 SMNVEV (reference sequence). Trimming removed 2 bases from V and 1 base from J; junction bases left unmatched: 3. There are 16 residues in the CDR3. The CDR3 protein is CASSLLGTGSYNEQFF. The CDR3 nucleotides read TGTGCCAGCAGTTTACTAGGGACAGGGTCCTACAATGAGCAGTTCTTC.

This chain links TRBV29-1 with TRBJ2-2; a possible D gene is TRBD2 (6 bases). The V gene's germline CDR1 is SQVTM and CDR2 ANQGSEA. CDR3 length: 13 amino acids. Trimming took 4 bases from V and 3 from J, leaving 9 bases between them. The CDR3 DNA is TGCAGCGTTGGTGTAGCGGACACCGGGGAGCTGTTTTTT. This gives the protein CSVGVADTGELFF.

Remarks on this clone: Additional DNA sequences in this sample encode the identical CDR3. The chain's CDR3 is CASSYSSGSYNEQFF. CDR3 in DNA: TGTGCCAGCAGTTACTCTAGCGGGTCATACAATGAGCAGTTCTTC. The J gene is TRBJ2-1, the V gene TRBV6-5; 7 bases line up with TRBD2. Germline V lookup: CDR1 MNHEY, CDR2 SVGAGI. The CDR3 length is 15 residues. V lost 0 bases, J lost 4 bases, and 3 bases stayed unmatched.

The chain has TRBV14 and TRBJ2-3; D call uncertain. V lost 5 bases and J lost 1, with 10 bases in between. Germline CDR1 is SGHDN and CDR2 is FVKESK. The CDR3 is 14 residues long. CDR3 region: CASSSTSGTDTQYF. CDR3 DNA sequence: TGTGCCAGCAGCTCTACATCGGGCACAGATACGCAGTATTTT.

This clone has a handful of counts. The chain employs TRBV7-9 and TRBJ2-4, with D maybe TRBD2 (6 bases). The CDR3 is 15 residues long. Germline V lookup: CDR1 SEHNR, CDR2 FQNEAQ (reference sequence). V lost 5 bases to trimming and J lost 7 bases, with 18 bases between them. CDR3 sequence (DNA): TGTGCCAGCAGCCCGAATGGGGTCGGGAGCAACATTCAGTACTTC. Translation gives CASSPNGVGSNIQYF.

This chain uses TRBV11-2 with TRBJ1-5, with D possibly being TRBD1 (5 bases). CDR1 SGHAT and CDR2 FQNNGV come from the germline V gene. The CDR3 consists of 14 residues. V lost 6 bases and J 2 bases, leaving 11 bases between the germline ends. CDR3 coding DNA: TGTGCCAGCAGTCCGGCGGGGGGCAATCAGCCCCAGCATTTT. Its protein is CASSPAGGNQPQHF.

V and J are TRBV5-1 and TRBJ2-3; 10 bases align to TRBD2. Trimming at V came to 4 bases and at J to 2 bases, leaving 10 bases not matched to a gene. In germline, CDR1 is SGHRS, CDR2 YFSETQ. The CDR3 has 17 residues. Here the CDR3 reads CASSREVAGGPTDTQYF. CDR3 bases: TGCGCCAGCAGCCGGGAGGTAGCGGGAGGCCCCACAGATACGCAGTATTTT.

CDR3 sequence reads: CASSNEPGVLYEQYF. The CDR3 DNA reads TGTGCCAGCAGCAACGAACCCGGGGTACTCTACGAGCAGTACTTC. The chain employs TRBV11-2 and TRBJ2-7; tentatively, D is TRBD2 (5 bases). The V end was cut by 5 bases, the J end by 3 bases, with 17 bases between. Germline V lookup: CDR1 SGHAT, CDR2 FQNNGV. CDR3 length: 15 amino acids.

The V and J genes are TRBV28 and TRBJ2-1; a weak D match, TRBD2 (6 bases). The CDR3 has 12 amino acids. Germline V gene lookup returns CDR1 MDHEN and CDR2 SYDVKM. Deletions cut 3 bases from V and 13 bases from J, with 13 bases between. CDR3 coding DNA: TGTGCCAGCAGTTTTTGGGACTCCCCTCAGTTCTTC. Translation: CASSFWDSPQFF.

J is TRBJ2-3 and V is TRBV27; D is unresolved. The CDR3 runs 13 residues. CDR1 MNHEY and CDR2 SMNVEV come from the germline V gene (reference sequence). The V end was cut by 5 bases, the J end by 2 bases, with 8 bases between. CDR3 sequence reads: CASSPPNTDTQYF. The CDR3 region has the DNA TGTGCCAGCAGTCCCCCGAACACAGATACGCAGTATTTT.

The gene calls are TRBV27 and TRBJ2-7; 7 positions agree with TRBD1. CDR3 length: 14 residues. Germline V gene sequence: CDR1 MNHEY, CDR2 SMNVEV (reference sequence). V lost 6 bases to trimming and J lost 2 bases; unmatched junction nucleotides: 7. The CDR3 protein is CASSPTGDPYEQYF. Here the CDR3 DNA reads TGTGCCAGCAGCCCTACAGGGGACCCCTACGAGCAGTACTTC.

This rearrangement joins TRBV28 to TRBJ1-1, with D possibly being TRBD1 (6 bases). The germline V gene encodes CDR1 MDHEN and CDR2 SYDVKM. This CDR3 region has 16 residues. V was shortened by 4 bases and J by 0 bases, with 15 bases between the two germline ends. The CDR3 DNA reads as TGTGCCAGCAGTTGGGGGGCAGGGGACATGAACACTGAAGCTTTCTTT. This encodes CASSWGAGDMNTEAFF.

CDR3 sequence reads: CASSQEGTGSYEQYF. The CDR3 nucleotides read TGTGCCAGCAGCCAAGAGGGGACAGGGAGCTACGAGCAGTACTTC. The rearrangement uses TRBV4-2 and TRBJ2-7; the match to TRBD1 covers 9 bases. The germline V gene has CDR1 LGHNA and CDR2 YNFKEQ. This CDR3 has 15 amino acids. The V and J ends lost 0 bases and 3 bases, in that order; junction bases with no gene match: 3.